The 24 T cell receptor beta chains listed next were all sequenced from one sample in a study of cytomegalovirus exposure and HLA in healthy donors. Amplification used 60 Vbeta primers and 13 Jbeta primers. Sequencing used immunoSEQ multiplex PCR; TCRdb keeps in-frame clones, though not all of them. The table lists about 180,000 clones, 70% to 80% of them singletons. The sample comprised PBMCs. These receptor sequences come from a middle-aged woman in good health and CMV-seronegative.

The chain joins TRBV10-3 to TRBJ1-5; 7 nucleotides agree with TRBD1. Germline loops: CDR1 ENHRY, CDR2 SYGVKD. Trimming removed 4 bases from V and 5 bases from J; junction bases left unmatched: 5. CDR3 size: 14 residues. The CDR3 bases are TGTGCCATCAGTGGGCAGGGGGTGGATCAGCCCCAGCATTTT. Residues: CAISGQGVDQPQHF.

The rearrangement links TRBV28 to TRBJ2-7; 8 bases are shared with TRBD1. The CDR3 has 17 amino acids. Germline V CDR1 and CDR2: MDHEN, SYDVKM. Unmatched junction bases numbered 12, after V lost 5 bases and J lost 0 bases. DNA of the CDR3: TGTGCCAGCAGTGGGGTTCGGCAGGGGGCTTTCTCCTACGAGCAGTACTTC. As protein: CASSGVRQGAFSYEQYF.

This chain joins TRBV5-4 and TRBJ1-1; 7 bases match TRBD1. The CDR3 sequence is 14 residues long. Per the germline V gene, CDR1 is SGHNT and CDR2 is YYREEE (reference sequence). V gave up 4 bases and J gave up 0 bases; unmatched junction bases: 3. The CDR3 spells CASSETGVNTEAFF. The CDR3 region has the DNA TGTGCCAGCAGCGAAACAGGGGTGAACACTGAAGCTTTCTTT.

This clone was counted a few times. J is TRBJ1-1 and V is TRBV6-5, with D possibly TRBD1 on 6 matching bases. Germline-derived CDR1 and CDR2 are MNHEY and SVGAGI. V was cut by 9 bases and J by 1 base, with 12 bases left in between. There are 13 residues in the CDR3. CDR3 in amino acids: CASMKQGNTEAFF. DNA for the CDR3: TGTGCCAGTATGAAACAGGGGAACACTGAAGCTTTCTTT.

The chain carries TRBV6-1 and TRBJ2-5; TRBD1 agrees at 8 bases. Germline values: CDR1 MNHNS, CDR2 SASEGT. The V segment lost 6 bases and the J segment 4 bases; nucleotides outside the gene matches: 7. The CDR3 is made up of 14 amino acids. As DNA, the CDR3 is TGTGCCAGCAGGTTGATCCAGGGGGCAGAGACCCAGTACTTC. Encoded protein: CASRLIQGAETQYF.

This clone was seen only once. This chain joins TRBV5-1 and TRBJ2-7; TRBD2 is a possible D gene (5 bases). This CDR3 is 14 amino acids long. With 0 bases removed from V and 4 bases from J, the gap between germline ends came to 11 bases. Germline CDR1 is SGHRS and CDR2 is YFSETQ. The CDR3 bases are TGCGCCAGCAGCTTGGCCTATCGGGGTTACGAGCAGTACTTC. It translates to CASSLAYRGYEQYF.

This chain uses TRBV5-4 with TRBJ2-3; 13 nucleotides match TRBD2. V lost 4 bases to trimming and J lost 2 bases; unmatched junction nucleotides: 4. CDR1 is SGHNT and CDR2 is YYREEE in the germline V gene (reference sequence). The CDR3 consists of 16 residues. CDR3 residues: CASSRGTSGNTDTQYF. Written as DNA, the CDR3 is TGTGCCAGCAGCCGGGGGACTAGCGGGAACACAGATACGCAGTATTTT.

The table lists this clone with a few counts. V is TRBV4-1 and J is TRBJ1-3, with D possibly being TRBD1 (6 bases). The germline V gene encodes CDR1 MGHRA and CDR2 YSYEKL. Trimming pared 1 base from V and 4 bases from J, leaving 20 bases between. This CDR3 contains 18 residues. The CDR3, as DNA: TGCGCCAGCAGCCAAGGCTTACAATTGGGGACAATAGGAAACACCATATATTTT. As protein: CASSQGLQLGTIGNTIYF.

This clone was observed a few times. The chain links TRBV6-5 to TRBJ2-7; D may be TRBD1 (5 bases). In germline, CDR1 is MNHEY, CDR2 SVGAGI. This CDR3 region has 16 residues. V lost 2 bases and J lost 5, with 19 bases in between. CDR3 DNA sequence: TGTGCCAGCAGTTACGGCAGGGTCCTCTCGAAGGACGAGCAGTACTTC. Translating it yields CASSYGRVLSKDEQYF.

This chain links TRBV4-3 with TRBJ2-1, with 11 bases fitting TRBD2. The CDR3 totals 15 residues. CDR1 and CDR2 from the germline V gene are LGHNA and YSLEER. Trimming took 5 bases from V and 3 from J; bases not matched to a gene: 3. Written as DNA, the CDR3 is TGCGCCAGCAGCGCAGGGACTAGCGGCTACAATGAGCAGTTCTTC. Its protein is CASSAGTSGYNEQFF.

The rearrangement links TRBV5-1 to TRBJ2-5; maybe TRBD2 (6 bases). The CDR3 contains 15 residues. The V gene lost 0 bases and the J gene lost 2 bases, with 11 bases spanning the gap. Looked up from germline, CDR1 is SGHRS and CDR2 is YFSETQ. The CDR3 is CASSLVWAGQETQYF. CDR3 DNA sequence: TGCGCCAGCAGCTTGGTGTGGGCGGGGCAAGAGACCCAGTACTTC.

J is TRBJ1-5 and V is TRBV6-1, with 7 bases matching TRBD1. CDR1 is MNHNS, CDR2 SASEGT, per germline. V was pared by 4 bases and J by 0 bases, with 9 bases of the junction left unmatched. The CDR3 is 17 amino acids. The CDR3 coding sequence is TGTGCCAGCAGTGTAGCCGGGACAGCGATTAGCAATCAGCCCCAGCATTTT. Translating it yields CASSVAGTAISNQPQHF.

This clone was detected a few times. The V call is TRBV15, the J call TRBJ2-3; possibly TRBD1 for D (6 bases). This CDR3 spans 16 amino acids. Trimming stripped 5 bases from V and 1 base from J, with 16 bases between. CDR1 LNHNV and CDR2 YYDKDF come from the germline V gene (reference sequence). The CDR3: CATSRRGAGGTDTQYF. The CDR3 DNA reads TGTGCCACCAGCCGAAGGGGCGCAGGGGGCACAGATACGCAGTATTTT.

The V call is TRBV6-1, the J call TRBJ2-4; TRBD1 matches 7 bases. Germline CDR1 reads MNHNS; CDR2 reads SASEGT. This CDR3 has 18 amino acids. V dropped 0 bases and J dropped 8; count of bases not matched to a gene: 16. Here the CDR3 reads CASSEAVTGAVGGYIQYF. The DNA for the CDR3 is TGTGCCAGCAGTGAAGCGGTTACAGGGGCTGTGGGTGGATACATTCAGTACTTC.

The genes are TRBV5-1 and TRBJ2-7, with a tentative D call TRBD2 (6 bases). The CDR3 spans 15 residues. CDR1 SGHRS and CDR2 YFSETQ come from the germline V gene. Deletions cut 4 bases from V and 5 bases from J, with 19 bases between. The CDR3 sequence is CASSLLSGETHEQYF. DNA for the CDR3: TGCGCCAGCAGCCTACTCTCGGGAGAAACCCACGAGCAGTACTTC.

The CDR3 DNA reads as TGTGCCAGCAGCTCCGGGACTAGCGGGACCTCTAGCACAGATACGCAGTATTTT. It yields the protein CASSSGTSGTSSTDTQYF. The chain combines TRBV9 with TRBJ2-3; TRBD2 agrees at 13 bases. CDR1 is SGDLS and CDR2 is YYNGEE in the germline V gene. The CDR3 is 18 amino acids. The ends lost 4 bases at V and 0 bases at J; junction bases unmatched: 8. The complete variable domain, with remaining parts taken from reference TRBV9 and TRBJ2-3, reads DSGVTQTPKHLITATGQRVTLRCSPRSGDLSVYWYQQSLDQGLQFLIQYYNGEERAKGNILERFSAQQFPDLHSELNLSSLELGDSALYFCASSSGTSGTSSTDTQYFGPGTRLTVL.

The chain employs TRBV5-4 and TRBJ2-5, with D uncertain. The DNA end is a closer match to TRBJ2-7, so the J assignment may be wrong. The CDR3 loop spans 14 amino acids. The V gene's germline CDR1 is SGHNT and CDR2 YYREEE (reference sequence). The CDR3, as DNA: TGTGCCAGCAGCTCCGTTAGGGATGACTACGAGCAGTACTTC. Its translation is CASSSVRDDYEQYF.

The chain carries TRBV30 and TRBJ2-7; tentative D call: TRBD1 (5 bases). There are 13 residues in the CDR3. The germline V gene encodes CDR1 GTSNPN and CDR2 SVGIG (reference sequence). Trimming took off 0 bases at V and 3 bases at J, with 9 bases between the two ends. DNA of the CDR3: TGTGCCTGGAGTGTCCAGGGCCTCTACGAGCAGTACTTC. Its translation is CAWSVQGLYEQYF. The entire variable domain, with the rest obtained from reference TRBV30 and TRBJ2-7, is as follows: SQTIHQWPATLVQPVGSPLSLECTVEGTSNPNLYWYRQAAGRGLQLLFYSVGIGQISSEVPQNLSASRPQDRQFILSSKKLLLSDSGFYLCAWSVQGLYEQYFGPGTRLTVT.

This chain uses TRBV7-9 with TRBJ1-2, with TRBD1 matching over 9 bases. The germline V gene has CDR1 SEHNR and CDR2 FQNEAQ (reference sequence). The CDR3 covers 14 residues. Trimming removed 5 bases from V and 4 bases from J; junction bases left unmatched: 5. CDR3 bases: TGTGCCAGCAGCGCAACAGGGGGCACCTATGGCTACACCTTC. Its protein product is CASSATGGTYGYTF.

This clone is a singleton in its sample. V is TRBV1 and J is TRBJ2-1; the listed D gene, TRBD2, was not tested against the DNA. TRBV1 corresponds to a pseudogene. This CDR3 contains 19 residues. DNA for the CDR3: TGCACCAGCAGCCAAGATCCCGCCAGCGGGATTAGCTCCTACAATGAGCAGTTCTTC. It yields the protein CTSSQDPASGISSYNEQFF.

The rearrangement joins TRBV19 to TRBJ2-3, with 8 positions matching TRBD1. CDR1 is LNHDA, CDR2 SQIVND, per germline (reference sequence). The J segment lost 2 bases and the V segment lost 10 bases, leaving 11 bases of the junction unmatched. This CDR3 has 15 amino acids. The chain's CDR3 is CATSRQGANTDTQYF. CDR3 bases: TGTGCCACATCTCGCCAGGGGGCCAACACAGATACGCAGTATTTT. Full variable domain (rest looked up from reference TRBV19 and TRBJ2-3): DGGITQSPKYLFRKEGQNVTLSCEQNLNHDAMYWYRQDPGQGLRLIYYSQIVNDFQKGDIAEGYSVSREKKESFPLTVTSAQKNPTAFYLCATSRQGANTDTQYFGPGTRLTVL.

This sequence joins TRBV27 and TRBJ2-7; weak D call: TRBD2 (7 bases). The V and J ends lost 0 bases and 0 bases respectively, with 18 bases between them. This CDR3 has 18 residues. The germline V gene has CDR1 MNHEY and CDR2 SMNVEV (reference sequence). The CDR3, as DNA: TGTGCCAGCAGTTTATCTTTAGGGGGGGGCGGGTTCTCCTACGAGCAGTACTTC. It encodes CASSLSLGGGGFSYEQYF.

This chain joins TRBV18 and TRBJ2-1; D might be TRBD2 (5 bases). CDR1 is KGHSH and CDR2 is LQKENI in the germline V gene. The V gene lost 2 bases and the J gene lost 0 bases, with 8 bases spanning the gap. This CDR3 spans 15 amino acids. CDR3 in amino acids: CASSPIGSSYNEQFF. The CDR3 nucleotides read TGTGCCAGCTCACCAATAGGGAGCTCCTACAATGAGCAGTTCTTC.

The rearrangement links TRBV15 to TRBJ2-2; D perhaps matches TRBD2 (6 bases). Trimming took 11 bases from V and 1 from J, leaving 14 bases between them. The CDR3 length is 14 residues. Germline CDR1 is LNHNV and CDR2 is YYDKDF (reference sequence). The CDR3 DNA reads TGTGCCGCCGGGAGAGGAGAGAACACCGGGGAGCTGTTTTTT. This translates into CAAGRGENTGELFF.